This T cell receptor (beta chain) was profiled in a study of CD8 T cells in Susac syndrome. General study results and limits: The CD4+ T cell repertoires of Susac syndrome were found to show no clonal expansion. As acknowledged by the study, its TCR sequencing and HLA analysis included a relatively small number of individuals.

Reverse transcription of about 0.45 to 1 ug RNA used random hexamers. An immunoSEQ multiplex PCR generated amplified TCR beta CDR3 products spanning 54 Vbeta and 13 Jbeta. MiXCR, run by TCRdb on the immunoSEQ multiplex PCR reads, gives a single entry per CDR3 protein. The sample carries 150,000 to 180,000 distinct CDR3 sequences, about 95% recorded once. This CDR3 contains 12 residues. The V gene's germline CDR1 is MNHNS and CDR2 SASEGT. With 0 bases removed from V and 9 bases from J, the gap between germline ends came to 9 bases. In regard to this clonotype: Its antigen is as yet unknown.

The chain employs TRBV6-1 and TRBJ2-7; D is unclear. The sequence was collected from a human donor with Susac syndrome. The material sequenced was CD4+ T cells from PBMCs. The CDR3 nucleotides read TGTGCCAGCAGTGAAGCTTCCTCCCGGCAGTACTTC. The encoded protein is CASSEASSRQYF.